The rows below give T cell receptor beta chains drawn from one sample of a study of blood T cell repertoires in COVID-19. Using immunoSEQ multiplex PCR, the repertoire was profiled, and TCRdb retains in-frame clones only, with some absent. In the table there are about 220,000 clones, 75% to 85% of which are singletons. The sample consisted of peripheral blood. Source of these receptors: a woman between 65 and 79 years old with COVID-19, enrolled during active disease. The CDR3 runs from the conserved cysteine through the conserved F or W. A D gene is named only where the DNA matches it firmly. A clone size is listed for some rows: how often the clone was seen (once, few, many), or a class if it is expanded.

>TRBV19|-|TRBJ2-7|TRBD2
CASSPRHPSGTSFYEQYF
TGTGCCAGTAGTCCTCGTCACCCCTCCGGGACTAGTTTCTACGAGCAGTACTTC
>TRBV27|-|TRBJ2-6|-
CASSLLAGANVLTF
TGTGCCAGCAGTTTATTGGCCGGGGCCAACGTCCTGACTTTC
>TRBV7-2|-|TRBJ1-5|TRBD1
CASSFSNRGQPQHF
TGTGCCAGCAGCTTTTCCAACAGGGGACAGCCCCAGCATTTT
>TRBV2|-|TRBJ2-3|-
CASRTLAGPDTQYF
TGTGCCAGCAGAACCCTGGCAGGGCCGGATACGCAGTATTTT
>TRBV5-1|-|TRBJ2-2|-
CASSQGQNLRGELFF
TGCGCCAGCAGCCAAGGACAGAACCTTCGTGGGGAGCTGTTTTTT
>TRBV3-1/TRBV3-2|-|TRBJ2-7|TRBD2
CASSQGLAGVYGQYF
TGTGCCAGCAGCCAAGGGCTAGCGGGAGTCTACGGGCAGTACTTC
>TRBV5-1|-|TRBJ2-1|TRBD1
CASSVAGQGSNEQFF
TGCGCCAGCAGCGTGGCGGGACAGGGAAGCAATGAGCAGTTCTTC
>TRBV4-3|-|TRBJ1-4|-
CASSQDKLVQGHRGKLFF
TGCGCCAGCAGCCAAGATAAGCTAGTTCAGGGGCATCGGGGAAAACTGTTTTTT
>TRBV29-1|-|TRBJ2-1|TRBD2
CSVDSGGEQFF
TGCAGCGTTGACAGCGGGGGGGAGCAGTTCTTC
>TRBV28|once|TRBJ1-1|TRBD1
CASNVGDRTYTEAFF
TGTGCCAGCAACGTAGGGGACAGAACCTACACTGAAGCTTTCTTT
>TRBV7-2|once|TRBJ2-1|-
CASSLGRGFSEQFF
TGTGCCAGCAGCTTAGGACGCGGGTTCAGCGAGCAGTTCTTC
>TRBV28|many|TRBJ2-7|TRBD1
CASSLQGKEQYF
TGTGCCAGCAGTCTACAGGGGAAGGAGCAGTACTTC
>TRBV5-1|-|TRBJ2-7|TRBD2
CASSSASGSYEQYF
TGCGCCAGCAGCTCCGCTAGCGGATCCTACGAGCAGTACTTC
>TRBV11-2|-|TRBJ2-1|-
CASSQNQGYNEQFF
TGTGCCAGCAGCCAAAACCAGGGATACAATGAGCAGTTCTTC
>TRBV7-2|once|TRBJ1-6|TRBD1
CASSLQGGADSPLHF
TGTGCCAGCAGCTTACAGGGGGGTGCGGATTCACCCCTCCACTTT
>TRBV2|-|TRBJ2-1|-
CASSQAGSYNEQFF
TGTGCCAGCTCCCAAGCGGGCTCCTACAATGAGCAGTTCTTC
>TRBV3-1/TRBV3-2|few|TRBJ1-2|TRBD1
CASSQELTGARLYGYTF
TGTGCCAGCAGCCAAGAGCTGACAGGGGCTCGGCTGTATGGCTACACCTTC
>TRBV28|-|TRBJ1-2|TRBD1
CASIPGTGGGYGYTF
TGTGCCAGCATCCCCGGGACAGGGGGAGGCTATGGCTACACCTTC
>TRBV7-9|-|TRBJ2-1|-
CASSLLGDINNEQFF
TGTGCCAGCAGCTTATTGGGAGACATCAACAATGAGCAGTTCTTC
>TRBV3-1/TRBV3-2|-|TRBJ1-5|-
CASSQGAINQPQHF
TGTGCCAGCAGCCAAGGGGCTATCAATCAGCCCCAGCATTTT
>TRBV28|-|TRBJ2-1|TRBD1
CASNSLDRGENEQFF
TGTGCCAGCAATTCTCTGGACAGGGGTGAGAATGAGCAGTTCTTC
>TRBV11-2|-|TRBJ2-5|-
CASSFGRGQETQYF
TGTGCCAGCAGCTTTGGCAGGGGTCAAGAGACCCAGTACTTC
>TRBV3-1/TRBV3-2|-|TRBJ1-4|-
CASGTSFEKLFF
TGTGCCAGCGGGACATCATTCGAAAAACTGTTTTTT
>TRBV15|-|TRBJ2-7|TRBD1
CATSRVFGTALQEQYF
TGTGCCACCAGCAGAGTGTTCGGGACAGCGTTACAAGAGCAGTACTTC
>TRBV24-1|-|TRBJ2-1|-
CATAGSSYNEQFF
TGTGCCACAGCCGGGTCCTCCTACAATGAGCAGTTCTTC
>TRBV7-6|-|TRBJ2-7|-
CASSLPSSYEQYF
TGTGCCAGCAGCTTACCGAGTAGTTACGAGCAGTACTTC